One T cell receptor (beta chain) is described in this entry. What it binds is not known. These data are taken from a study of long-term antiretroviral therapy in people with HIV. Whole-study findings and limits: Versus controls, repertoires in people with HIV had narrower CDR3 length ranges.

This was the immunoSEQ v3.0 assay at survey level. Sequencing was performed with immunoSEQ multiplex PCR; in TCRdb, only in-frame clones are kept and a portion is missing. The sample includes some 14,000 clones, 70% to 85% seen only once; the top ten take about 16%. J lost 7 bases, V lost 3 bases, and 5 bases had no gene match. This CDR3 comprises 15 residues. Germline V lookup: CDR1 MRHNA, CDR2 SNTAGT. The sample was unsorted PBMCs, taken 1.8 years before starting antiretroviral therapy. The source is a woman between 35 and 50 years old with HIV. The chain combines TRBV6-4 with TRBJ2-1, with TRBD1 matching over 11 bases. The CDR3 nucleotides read TGTGCCAGCAGTGAGGGACAGGGGGTACCTAATGAGCAGTTCTTC. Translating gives CASSEGQGVPNEQFF.